This T cell receptor beta chain stems from a study of blood T cell repertoires in COVID-19. On the study more broadly: Sites across the United States, Italy and Spain contributed samples from acute and convalescent COVID-19. The cDNA or gDNA used as material had been derived from T cells, B-cell-depleted T cells, or PBMCs.

Clones were sequenced by immunoSEQ multiplex PCR, and TCRdb holds only the in-frame ones, with some missing. This table has about 58,000 clones, about 89% appearing once. CDR1 and CDR2 from the germline V gene are SGHRS and YFSETQ. This CDR3 has 14 amino acids. V lost 5 bases to trimming and J lost 1 base; unmatched junction nucleotides: 4. The chain uses TRBV5-1 and TRBJ2-7; 9 positions match TRBD1. The receptor comes from an older woman with active COVID-19. Sequencing input: peripheral blood. This CDR3 is CASRPGTGSYEQYF. DNA for the CDR3: TGCGCCAGCAGACCCGGGACAGGGTCCTACGAGCAGTACTTC.